This T cell receptor (beta chain) was recovered during a study of blood T cells in healthy people across ages. For this clonotype: The junction shows a germline mismatch at one end, possibly a read error.

The CDR3 has 16 amino acids. It was with a sample-barcoded 5' primer and a J-beta primer mix that a second PCR of roughly 7 to 12 cycles was run. TCRdb passed the 5' RACE reads through MiXCR, listing each CDR3 protein once. The sample includes more than 650,000 distinct CDR3 sequences, approximately 22% of them seen just once. The chain uses TRBV12-3 or TRBV12-4 and TRBJ1-5; D might be TRBD1 (6 bases). The clonotype originates from a man aged 70 or older in good health. Sequencing input: blood. The CDR3 spells CASSSPVVGGNQPQHF. In DNA, the CDR3 is TGTGCCAGCAGTTCCCCGGTTGTGGGGGGCAACCAGCCCCAGCATTTT.